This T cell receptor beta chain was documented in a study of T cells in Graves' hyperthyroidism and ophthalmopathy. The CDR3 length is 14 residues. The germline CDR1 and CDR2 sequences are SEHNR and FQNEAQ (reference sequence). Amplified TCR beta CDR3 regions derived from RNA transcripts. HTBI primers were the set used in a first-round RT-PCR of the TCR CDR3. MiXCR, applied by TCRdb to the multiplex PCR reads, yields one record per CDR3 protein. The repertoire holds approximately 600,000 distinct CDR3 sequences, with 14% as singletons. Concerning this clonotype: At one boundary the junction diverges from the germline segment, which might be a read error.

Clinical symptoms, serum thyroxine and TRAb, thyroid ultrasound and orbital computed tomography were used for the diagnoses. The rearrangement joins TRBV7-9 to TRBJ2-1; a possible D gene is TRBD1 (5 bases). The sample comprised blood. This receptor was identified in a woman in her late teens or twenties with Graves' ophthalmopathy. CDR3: CASSQVGHSNEQFF. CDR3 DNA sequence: TGCGCCAGCAGCCAAGTTGGACACTCCAATGAGCAGTTCTTC.